Following are 28 T cell receptor beta chains from one sample sequenced in a study of T cell repertoires in cytomegalovirus infection (dated by TCRdb to the late 2010s). The reads were generated on an Illumina HiSeq 1500. The raw public data were reprocessed by TCRdb itself: fastp quality trimming at Q25, MiXCR clonotype calling, in-frame beta chains only. All rows with the same CDR3 protein become a single entry with the most common DNA and genes. For this sample the table gives some 700,000 distinct CDR3 sequences, of which roughly 35% were detected only once. In total, the top ten clones hold roughly 2.8% of the sample. The specimen sequenced was PBMCs. The receptors shown here come from a human donor in good health (CMV status not recorded). Some clones in this sample may be carry-over from other donors' samples.

This clonotype was found a few times. This chain links TRBV11-2 with TRBJ2-3; 9 nucleotides match TRBD1. CDR1 is SGHAT, CDR2 FQNNGV, per germline. V was pared by 3 bases and J by 4 bases, with 5 bases of the junction left unmatched. This CDR3 has 15 residues. CDR3 amino acids: CASSLGTGLSDTQYF. The DNA of the CDR3 is TGTGCCAGCAGCTTGGGGACAGGGTTATCAGATACGCAGTATTTT.

V gene TRBV11-2 combines with J gene TRBJ2-3; maybe TRBD2 (6 bases). CDR1 SGHAT and CDR2 FQNNGV come from the germline V gene. The V and J ends lost 3 bases and 10 bases respectively, with 17 bases between them. The CDR3 loop spans 14 amino acids. The CDR3, as DNA: TGTGCCAGCAGCTTCAAGTTGGGTACTAGCCCGCAGTATTTT. Its translation is CASSFKLGTSPQYF.

This clonotype was detected only a few times. This sequence joins TRBV6-1 and TRBJ2-2; 13 bases are a match to TRBD2. V lost 6 bases, J lost 6 bases, and 7 bases stayed unmatched. The CDR3 is 16 amino acids. CDR1 is MNHNS, CDR2 SASEGT, per germline. CDR3 amino acids: CASSATSGGAPGELFF. In nucleotides, the CDR3 is TGTGCCAGCAGCGCAACTAGCGGGGGGGCACCCGGGGAGCTGTTTTTT.

The V gene is TRBV7-1, the J gene TRBJ1-2; D unresolved. TRBV7-1 is annotated as an ORF whose role is uncertain. Trimming removed 8 bases at V and 0 bases at J, with 10 bases between. The CDR3 is made up of 13 amino acids. The CDR3 is CASGLVANYGYTF. The CDR3 DNA reads as TGTGCCAGCGGCCTCGTAGCTAACTATGGCTACACCTTC.

In its sample, this clonotype was seen a few times. The chain is built from TRBV7-2 and TRBJ1-2; D is unresolved. V dropped 6 bases and J dropped 4 bases, with 15 bases sitting between them. CDR3 size: 14 residues. CDR1 and CDR2 (germline): SGHTA, FQGNSA. The CDR3 region is CASSPPGVFYGYTF. CDR3 coding DNA: TGTGCCAGCAGTCCGCCCGGGGTGTTCTATGGCTACACCTTC.

This clonotype was seen ten or more times. The CDR3 loop is CASRTRDRGNEQYF. The CDR3 DNA sequence: TGTGCCAGCAGAACGAGGGACAGGGGAAACGAGCAGTACTTC. The gene calls are TRBV28 and TRBJ2-7, with 10 bases that match TRBD1. The CDR3 loop spans 14 amino acids. Germline V CDR1 and CDR2: MDHEN, SYDVKM. V trimming: 6 bases; J trimming: 5 bases; junction bases outside the gene matches: 7.

This clonotype came up many times. One junction end does not reproduce the germline sequence, and a read error may be involved. The chain has TRBV4-3 and TRBJ2-3, with TRBD2 identical over 8 bases. Germline-derived CDR1 and CDR2 are LGHNA and YSLEER. The CDR3 has 16 residues. The CDR3 DNA sequence: TGTGCCAGCAGCCGGGCGCTAGCGGGCAGCACAGATACGCAGTATTTT. It translates to CASSRALAGSTDTQYF.

This clonotype was counted a few times. The genes are TRBV7-8 and TRBJ2-1; D is unresolved. The CDR3 consists of 17 residues. V dropped 1 base and J dropped 9 bases, with 22 bases sitting between them. The germline V gene encodes CDR1 SGHVS and CDR2 FQNEAQ. The CDR3, as DNA: TGTGCCAGCAGCTTAGATGTTCGTAGGCACCATCGCAGTGAGCAGTTCTTC. It codes for CASSLDVRRHHRSEQFF.

The chain joins TRBV28 to TRBJ2-7; 7 nucleotides align to TRBD2. The CDR3 spans 15 residues. The germline V gene has CDR1 MDHEN and CDR2 SYDVKM. Germline trimming cut 3 bases from V and 5 bases from J; bases unmatched to any gene: 10. CDR3 DNA: TGTGCCAGCAGTTTCGCGGGAGAACGGGTAGACGAGCAGTACTTC. Its translation is CASSFAGERVDEQYF. Combining the CDR3 with reference TRBV28 and TRBJ2-7 gives the whole variable domain DVKVTQSSRYLVKRTGEKVFLECVQDMDHENMFWYRQDPGLGLRLIYFSYDVKMKEKGDIPEGYSVSREKKERFSLILESASTNQTSMYLCASSFAGERVDEQYFGPGTRLTVT.

This clonotype has just one count. One end of the junction fails to match germline, which may point to a read error. V usage is TRBV28 and J usage is TRBJ2-1, with no clear D. The CDR3 has 13 residues. The germline V gene has CDR1 MDHEN and CDR2 SYDVKM. Written as DNA, the CDR3 is TGTGGCAGCAGTTTAGTAGATGACAATGAGCAGTTCTTC. Protein sequence: CGSSLVDDNEQFF.

The chain has TRBV27 and TRBJ2-5, with a weak D call TRBD2 (5 bases). Germline-derived CDR1 and CDR2 are MNHEY and SMNVEV (reference sequence). The CDR3 loop spans 14 amino acids. V lost 5 bases and J lost 7, with 17 bases in between. CDR3 sequence (DNA): TGTGCCAGCAGTCTTAATTCGGGAAGCCGGACCCAGTACTTC. Its protein product is CASSLNSGSRTQYF.

The chain couples TRBV6-1 to TRBJ2-3; D may be TRBD1 or TRBD2 (5 bases each). CDR3 length equals 13 residues. Germline CDR1 is MNHNS and CDR2 is SASEGT. Trimming removed 10 bases from V and 2 bases from J, with 13 bases in between. The CDR3 loop is CATGRDSTDTQYF. The CDR3 DNA sequence: TGTGCCACGGGACGTGATTCCACAGATACGCAGTATTTT.

The rearrangement links TRBV2 to TRBJ1-2; 8 nucleotides align to TRBD1. The CDR3 has 15 residues. J gave up 2 bases and V 5 bases, and 7 bases lay outside the gene matches. Germline lookup yields CDR1 SNHLY and CDR2 FYNNEI. The CDR3 DNA reads TGTGCCAGCAGTCCCAGGACAGGGCTAAACTATGGCTACACCTTC. This encodes CASSPRTGLNYGYTF.

A remark on this clonotype: A junction boundary mismatches the germline segment, possibly from a read error. The chain carries TRBV7-8 and TRBJ2-1; 11 bases match TRBD2. Per the germline V gene, CDR1 is SGHVS and CDR2 is FQNEAQ. The CDR3 is made up of 18 amino acids. Written as DNA, the CDR3 is TGTGCTAGCAGCTTATGGGACAGGTCGATGGCTAGCGGGAGGCCGCAGTTCTTC. It encodes CASSLWDRSMASGRPQFF.

The chain carries TRBV6-5 and TRBJ1-1; D not resolved. Germline values: CDR1 MNHEY, CDR2 SVGAGI. V lost 3 bases and J 5 bases, leaving 13 bases between the germline ends. CDR3 size: 14 residues. CDR3 amino acids: CASSYLRAETEAFF. The CDR3 DNA reads TGTGCCAGCAGTTATCTGAGGGCTGAAACTGAAGCTTTCTTT.

A single count supports this clonotype. This chain connects TRBV5-5 to TRBJ2-2; possible D gene TRBD2, 6 bases. The CDR3 covers 16 residues. Germline loops: CDR1 SGHKS, CDR2 YYEKEE (reference sequence). V was cut by 0 bases and J by 7 bases, with 16 bases left in between. CDR3 residues: CASSLGSGVRIGELFF. The CDR3 region has the DNA TGTGCCAGCAGCTTGGGTTCGGGGGTACGGATCGGGGAGCTGTTTTTT.

This clonotype turned up a few times. The rearrangement joins TRBV6-6 to TRBJ2-1; D unclear. The CDR3 runs 11 residues. Trimming removed 0 bases from V and 8 bases from J, with 2 bases in between. Germline-derived CDR1 and CDR2 are MNHNY and SVGAGI (reference sequence). The CDR3 region has the DNA TGTGCCAGCAGTTACTCCGATGAGCAGTTCTTC. Its translation: CASSYSDEQFF.

The chain carries TRBV29-1 and TRBJ2-3; D not resolved. V was clipped by 5 bases and J by 4 bases, with 7 bases between them. The CDR3 sequence is 11 residues long. Germline assignment: CDR1 SQVTM and CDR2 ANQGSEA. The CDR3 loop reads CSVPASDTQYF. CDR3 coding DNA: TGCAGCGTTCCCGCCTCAGATACGCAGTATTTT.

This clonotype was found once. This rearrangement joins TRBV20-1 to TRBJ1-1; D may be TRBD1 (6 bases). V lost 4 bases to trimming and J lost 4 bases, with 10 bases between them. Germline V CDR1 and CDR2: DFQATT, SNEGSKA (reference sequence). This CDR3 has 12 amino acids. The CDR3 protein is CSANRVITEAFF. The CDR3 coding sequence is TGCAGTGCTAACAGGGTCATCACTGAAGCTTTCTTT.

The V call is TRBV2, the J call TRBJ2-3, with D maybe TRBD2 (5 bases). Trimming removed 7 bases at V and 0 bases at J, with 14 bases between. The germline gives CDR1 SNHLY, CDR2 FYNNEI. The CDR3 contains 15 residues. CDR3 residues: CASTPRSGSTDTQYF. For the CDR3, the DNA is TGTGCCAGCACCCCCAGGAGCGGAAGCACAGATACGCAGTATTTT. Based on the CDR3 plus reference TRBV2 and TRBJ2-3, the full variable domain is EPEVTQTPSHQVTQMGQEVILRCVPISNHLYFYWYRQILGQKVEFLVSFYNNEISEKSEIFDDQFSVERPDGSNFTLKIRSTKLEDSAMYFCASTPRSGSTDTQYFGPGTRLTVL.

In this sample, this clonotype turned up many times. This chain connects TRBV7-2 to TRBJ1-1; D remains ambiguous. This CDR3 region has 12 residues. The V gene lost 1 base and the J gene lost 11 bases, with 11 bases spanning the gap. The germline gives CDR1 SGHTA, CDR2 FQGNSA. The CDR3 spells CASSLVGSRAFF. CDR3 nucleotide sequence: TGTGCCAGCAGCTTAGTGGGATCTCGTGCTTTCTTT. Filled out from reference TRBV7-2 and TRBJ1-1, the complete variable domain reads GAGVSQSPSNKVTEKGKDVELRCDPISGHTALYWYRQSLGQGLEFLIYFQGNSAPDKSGLPSDRFSAERTGGSVSTLTIQRTQQEDSAVYLCASSLVGSRAFFGQGTRLTVV.

This clonotype was observed a handful of times. The V gene is TRBV7-3, the J gene TRBJ2-5; a possible D gene is TRBD2 (7 bases). There are 15 residues in the CDR3. Germline V gene lookup returns CDR1 SGHTA and CDR2 FQGTGA. V dropped 1 base and J dropped 3 bases, with 12 bases sitting between them. CDR3 coding DNA: TGTGCCAGCAGCTTAAAGGGGGGGCGAGAAGAGACCCAGTACTTC. It encodes CASSLKGGREETQYF.

The sample holds a few counts of this clonotype. This rearrangement joins TRBV7-2 to TRBJ1-1; 7 nucleotides match TRBD1. Unmatched junction bases numbered 7, after V lost 4 bases and J lost 8 bases. This CDR3 is built from 13 residues. The V gene's germline CDR1 is SGHTA and CDR2 FQGNSA. The CDR3 nucleotides read TGTGCCAGCAGCTCTACGACAGGGAGGGAAGCTTTCTTT. It translates to CASSSTTGREAFF. Based on the CDR3 plus reference TRBV7-2 and TRBJ1-1, the full variable domain is GAGVSQSPSNKVTEKGKDVELRCDPISGHTALYWYRQSLGQGLEFLIYFQGNSAPDKSGLPSDRFSAERTGGSVSTLTIQRTQQEDSAVYLCASSSTTGREAFFGQGTRLTVV.

This clonotype was seen only a few times. This chain links TRBV7-2 with TRBJ1-2, with D possibly matching TRBD1 (6 bases). CDR1 and CDR2 (germline): SGHTA, FQGNSA. This CDR3 spans 14 amino acids. V gave up 5 bases and J gave up 4 bases, with 14 bases separating them. The CDR3 DNA is TGTGCCAGCAGCCCGGGGACACCTTTCTATGGCTACACCTTC. This encodes CASSPGTPFYGYTF.

This clonotype has only a few counts. The rearrangement uses TRBV28 and TRBJ1-2; 10 bases match TRBD1. There are 16 residues in the CDR3. Trimming took 5 bases from V and 8 from J; bases not matched to a gene: 14. Germline V gene data show CDR1 as MDHEN and CDR2 as SYDVKM. The CDR3 DNA reads as TGTGCCAGCAGTCCCGACAGGGGGCGGGGAGGATACGGCTACACCTTC. Protein product: CASSPDRGRGGYGYTF.

This clonotype was detected a few times. This chain uses TRBV6-5 with TRBJ1-3; no clear D gene. CDR1 and CDR2 from the germline V gene are MNHEY and SVGAGI. Trimming stripped 0 bases from V and 4 bases from J, with 13 bases between. The CDR3 spans 16 residues. The CDR3 DNA is TGTGCCAGCAGTTACTCGACGGGATCGGCCGGAAACACCATATATTTT. This gives the protein CASSYSTGSAGNTIYF.

This clonotype turned up a few times. The V and J genes are TRBV7-9 and TRBJ1-1; D possibly corresponds to TRBD1 (5 bases). Between the trimmed V and J ends, which lost 5 bases and 5 bases, there was a span of 12 bases. Germline lookup yields CDR1 SEHNR and CDR2 FQNEAQ (reference sequence). The CDR3 spans 13 residues. The CDR3: CASSVDRFTEAFF. The CDR3 DNA reads TGTGCCAGCAGCGTCGACAGATTTACTGAAGCTTTCTTT.

This clonotype turned up a few times. The chain recombines TRBV7-9 with TRBJ2-4, with TRBD1 identical over 7 bases. The CDR3 loop spans 15 amino acids. Germline-derived CDR1 and CDR2 are SEHNR and FQNEAQ (reference sequence). V trimming: 5 bases; J trimming: 6 bases; junction bases outside the gene matches: 10. This CDR3 reads CASSPRTGEANIQYF. CDR3 nucleotide sequence: TGTGCCAGCAGCCCAAGAACAGGGGAAGCAAACATTCAGTACTTC.